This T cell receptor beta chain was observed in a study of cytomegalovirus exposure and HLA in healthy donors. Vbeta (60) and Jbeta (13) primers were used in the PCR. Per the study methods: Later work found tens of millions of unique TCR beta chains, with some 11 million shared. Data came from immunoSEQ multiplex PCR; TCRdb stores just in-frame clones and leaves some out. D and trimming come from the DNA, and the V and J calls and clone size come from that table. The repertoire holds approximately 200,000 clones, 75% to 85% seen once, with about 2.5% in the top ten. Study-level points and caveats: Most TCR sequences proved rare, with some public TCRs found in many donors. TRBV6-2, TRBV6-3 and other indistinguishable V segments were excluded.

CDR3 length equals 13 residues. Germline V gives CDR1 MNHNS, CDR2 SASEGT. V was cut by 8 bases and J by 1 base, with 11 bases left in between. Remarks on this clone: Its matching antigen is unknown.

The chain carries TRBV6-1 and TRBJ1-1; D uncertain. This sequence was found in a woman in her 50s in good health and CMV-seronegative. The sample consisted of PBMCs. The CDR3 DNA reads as TGTGCCAGCCGGGTAGCGGGGAACACTGAAGCTTTCTTT. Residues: CASRVAGNTEAFF.